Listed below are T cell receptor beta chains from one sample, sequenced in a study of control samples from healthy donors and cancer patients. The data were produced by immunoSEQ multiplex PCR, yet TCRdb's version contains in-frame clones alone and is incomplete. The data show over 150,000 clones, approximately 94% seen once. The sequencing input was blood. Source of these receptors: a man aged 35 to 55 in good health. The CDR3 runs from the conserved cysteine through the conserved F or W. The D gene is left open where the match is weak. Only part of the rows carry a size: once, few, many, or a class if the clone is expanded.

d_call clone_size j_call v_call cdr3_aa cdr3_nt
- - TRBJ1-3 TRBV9 CASSVAGSTASGNTIYF TGTGCCAGCAGCGTAGCCGGTTCAACAGCCTCTGGAAACACCATATATTTT
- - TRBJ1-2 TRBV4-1 CASSQVKGDSSNYGYTF TGCGCCAGCAGCCAAGTTAAGGGAGACAGTTCTAACTATGGCTACACCTTC
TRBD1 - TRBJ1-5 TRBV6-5 CASSTDRGQLSPQHF TGTGCCAGCAGTACCGACAGGGGGCAACTTTCGCCCCAGCATTTT
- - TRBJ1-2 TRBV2 CASSEQVGSNYGYTF TGTGCCAGCAGTGAGCAGGTCGGGTCTAACTATGGCTACACCTTC
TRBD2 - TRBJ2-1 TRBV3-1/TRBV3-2 CASSQDRGLANNEQFF TGTGCCAGCAGCCAAGATCGGGGACTAGCGAACAATGAGCAGTTCTTC
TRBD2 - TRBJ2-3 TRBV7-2 CASSLAGGADTQYF TGTGCCAGCAGTTTAGCGGGGGGAGCAGATACGCAGTATTTT
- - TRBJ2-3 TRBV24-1 CATSLGDATDTQYF TGTGCCACCTCTTTGGGTGACGCGACAGATACGCAGTATTTT
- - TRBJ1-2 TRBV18 CASSPPDDGYGYTF TGTGCCAGCTCACCCCCTGACGATGGCTATGGCTACACCTTC
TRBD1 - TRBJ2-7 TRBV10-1 CASMGQGSYEQYF TGCGCCAGCATGGGACAGGGGTCCTACGAGCAGTACTTC
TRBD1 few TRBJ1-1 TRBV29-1 CSVDIGGTEAFF TGCAGCGTTGATATAGGGGGCACCGAAGCTTTCTTT
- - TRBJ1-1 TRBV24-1 CATSAGHGTEAFF TGTGCCACCAGCGCAGGGCACGGCACTGAAGCTTTCTTT
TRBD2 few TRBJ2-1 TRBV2 CASSARAGGNEQFF TGTGCCAGCAGTGCCCGGGCGGGGGGGAATGAGCAGTTCTTC
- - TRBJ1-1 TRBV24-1 CATSRGGSTEAFF TGTGCCACCAGCCGGGGGGGATCCACTGAAGCTTTCTTT
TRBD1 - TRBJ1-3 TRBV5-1 CASSSGTGVGNTIYF TGCGCCAGCAGCTCGGGGACAGGGGTTGGAAACACCATATATTTT
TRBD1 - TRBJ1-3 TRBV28 CASTPRGKIGNTIYF TGTGCCAGCACGCCCAGGGGGAAAATTGGAAACACCATATATTTT
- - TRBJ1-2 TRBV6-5 CASTLSPMTGYTF TGTGCCAGCACTCTTTCTCCCATGACCGGCTACACCTTC
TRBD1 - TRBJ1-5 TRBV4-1 CASSQAYGTGGNQPQHF TGCGCCAGCAGCCAAGCATACGGGACAGGGGGAAATCAGCCCCAGCATTTT
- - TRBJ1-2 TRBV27 CASSSRAGRGYTF TGTGCCAGCAGTTCTAGGGCGGGACGCGGCTACACCTTC
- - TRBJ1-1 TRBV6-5 CASWQRGNTEAFF TGTGCCAGCTGGCAAAGGGGGAACACTGAAGCTTTCTTT
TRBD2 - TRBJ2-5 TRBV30 CAWSVGLAGKKETQYF TGTGCCTGGAGTGTAGGGCTAGCGGGCAAAAAAGAGACCCAGTACTTC
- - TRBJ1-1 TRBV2 CASSEEETEAFF TGTGCCAGCAGTGAAGAGGAGACTGAAGCTTTCTTT
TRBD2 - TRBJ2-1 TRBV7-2 CASSPGTRYNEQFF TGTGCCAGCAGCCCGGGGACTAGGTACAATGAGCAGTTCTTC
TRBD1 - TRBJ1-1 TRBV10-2 CASGGQGGVNTEAFF TGCGCCAGCGGGGGACAGGGCGGCGTGAACACTGAAGCTTTCTTT
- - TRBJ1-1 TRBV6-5 CASSSLGPWSNTEAFF TGTGCCAGCAGTTCCCTCGGTCCCTGGTCGAACACTGAAGCTTTCTTT
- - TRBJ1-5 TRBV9 CASSDPEGPPQHF TGTGCCAGCAGCGACCCGGAGGGCCCGCCCCAGCATTTT
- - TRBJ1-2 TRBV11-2 CASSLDLSPALIGYTF TGTGCCAGCAGCTTAGATTTGTCCCCGGCACTAATTGGCTACACCTTC
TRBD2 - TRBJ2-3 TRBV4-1 CASSQGGGPADTQYF TGCGCCAGCAGCCAGGGCGGGGGGCCCGCAGATACGCAGTATTTT
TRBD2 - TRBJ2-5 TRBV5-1 CASSLEAGGGETQYF TGCGCCAGCAGCTTGGAAGCGGGGGGGGGCGAGACCCAGTACTTC
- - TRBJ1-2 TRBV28 CASNRSGAYGYTF TGTGCCAGCAATCGCTCGGGGGCATATGGCTACACCTTC
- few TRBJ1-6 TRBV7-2 CASSLYQGGGAANSPLHF TGTGCCAGCAGCTTATATCAAGGGGGAGGGGCCGCTAATTCACCCCTCCACTTT
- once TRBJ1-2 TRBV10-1 CASSDSHRRQGGYGYTF TGCGCCAGCAGTGATTCCCACCGCCGGCAGGGTGGCTATGGCTACACCTTC
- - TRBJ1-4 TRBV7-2 CASSLIGGVANEKLFF TGTGCCAGCAGTCTCATAGGGGGGGTGGCTAATGAAAAACTGTTTTTT
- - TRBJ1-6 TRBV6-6 CASSTRPNSPLHF TGTGCCAGCAGTACAAGACCCAATTCACCCCTCCACTTT
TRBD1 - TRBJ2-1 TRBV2 CASSDRATHYNEQFF TGTGCCAGCAGCGACAGGGCTACCCACTACAATGAGCAGTTCTTC
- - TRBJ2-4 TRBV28 CASSLGARNIQYF TGTGCCAGCAGTTTAGGGGCCCGAAACATTCAGTACTTC
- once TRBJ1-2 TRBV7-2 CASSLGAQGRSGYTF TGTGCCAGCAGCTTAGGGGCTCAGGGTAGATCTGGCTACACCTTC
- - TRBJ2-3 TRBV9 CASSPSPRGADTQYF TGTGCCAGCAGCCCCTCCCCCAGGGGTGCAGATACGCAGTATTTT
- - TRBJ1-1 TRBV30 CAWSAGGSTEAFF TGTGCCTGGAGTGCCGGAGGGAGCACTGAAGCTTTCTTT
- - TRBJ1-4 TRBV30 CAWRGSRFNEKLFF TGTGCCTGGAGGGGGAGCAGGTTTAATGAAAAACTGTTTTTT
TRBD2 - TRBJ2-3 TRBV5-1 CASSLAAGGPADTQYF TGCGCCAGCAGCTTGGCTGCGGGGGGCCCCGCAGATACGCAGTATTTT
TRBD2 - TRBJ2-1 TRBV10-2 CASSESIAGYNEQFF TGCGCCAGCAGTGAGTCGATAGCGGGGTACAATGAGCAGTTCTTC
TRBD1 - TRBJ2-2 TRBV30 CAGRPRGAGQGAPGELFF TGTGCCGGGCGACCTAGAGGAGCGGGACAGGGGGCGCCCGGGGAGCTGTTTTTT
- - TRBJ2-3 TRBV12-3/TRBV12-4 CASSLIVDTQYF TGTGCCAGCAGTTTAATCGTTGATACGCAGTATTTT
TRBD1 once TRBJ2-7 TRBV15 CATSRGGQEHYEQYF TGTGCCACCAGCAGAGGCGGACAGGAGCACTACGAGCAGTACTTC